One T cell receptor (beta chain) is described in this entry. Its antigen is not identified. This same CDR3 is encoded by further DNA sequences in the sample. The method was immunoSEQ multiplex PCR; TCRdb's version includes in-frame clones alone and lacks a portion of them. Among 120,000 to 150,000 clones listed, roughly 87% were seen once. These data belong to a study of T cell responses to AZD1222 COVID-19 vaccine. Study observations and caveats: Females outnumbered males among donors, who were mostly white British; clonal diversity was possibly underestimated. It was only after the peak T cell response that any repertoires were sampled.

The sequence was collected from an adult who received the MenACWY meningococcal vaccine as a control. The sequences come from peripheral blood, collected 28 days after the second dose of the MenACWY control vaccine.

As DNA, the CDR3 is TGTGCCAGCAGTCTTCGAGGGGACACTGAAGCTTTCTTT. Its translation: CASSLRGDTEAFF. The chain carries TRBV12-3 or TRBV12-4 and TRBJ1-1; D might be TRBD1 (5 bases). The length of the CDR3 is 13 residues. Deletions cut 5 bases from V and 3 bases from J, with 10 bases between.